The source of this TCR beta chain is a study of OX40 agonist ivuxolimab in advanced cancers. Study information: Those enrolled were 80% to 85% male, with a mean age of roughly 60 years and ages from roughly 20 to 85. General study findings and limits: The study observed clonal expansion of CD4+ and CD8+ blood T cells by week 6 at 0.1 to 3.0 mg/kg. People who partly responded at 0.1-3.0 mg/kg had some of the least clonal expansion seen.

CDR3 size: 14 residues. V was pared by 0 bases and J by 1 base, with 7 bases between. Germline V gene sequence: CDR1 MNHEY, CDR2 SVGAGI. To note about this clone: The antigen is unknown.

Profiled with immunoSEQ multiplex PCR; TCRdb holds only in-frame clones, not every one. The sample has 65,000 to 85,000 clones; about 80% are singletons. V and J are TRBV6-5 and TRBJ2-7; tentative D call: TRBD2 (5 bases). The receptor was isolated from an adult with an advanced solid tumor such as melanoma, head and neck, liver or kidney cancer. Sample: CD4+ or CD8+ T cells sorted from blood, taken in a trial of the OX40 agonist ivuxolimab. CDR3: CASSYSSGSYEQYF. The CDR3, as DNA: TGTGCCAGCAGTTACTCCAGCGGATCCTACGAGCAGTACTTC.